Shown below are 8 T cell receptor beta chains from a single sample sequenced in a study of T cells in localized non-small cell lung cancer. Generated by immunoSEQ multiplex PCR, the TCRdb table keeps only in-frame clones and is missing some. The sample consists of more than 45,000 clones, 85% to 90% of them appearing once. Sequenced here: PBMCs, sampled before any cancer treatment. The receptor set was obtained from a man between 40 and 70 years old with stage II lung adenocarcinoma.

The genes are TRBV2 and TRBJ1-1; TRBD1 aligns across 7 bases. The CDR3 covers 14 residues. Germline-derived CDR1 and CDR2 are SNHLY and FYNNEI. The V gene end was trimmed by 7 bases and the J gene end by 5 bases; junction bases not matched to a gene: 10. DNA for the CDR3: TGTGCCAGCATTATCGAGACAGGGCGGACTGAAGCTTTCTTT. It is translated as CASIIETGRTEAFF.

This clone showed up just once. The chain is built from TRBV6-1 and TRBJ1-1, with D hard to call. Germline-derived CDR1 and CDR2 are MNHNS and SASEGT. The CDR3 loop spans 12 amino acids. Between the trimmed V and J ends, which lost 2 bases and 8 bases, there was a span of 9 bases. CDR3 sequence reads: CASSEKGREAFF. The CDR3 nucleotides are TGTGCCAGCAGTGAAAAGGGCAGGGAAGCTTTCTTT.

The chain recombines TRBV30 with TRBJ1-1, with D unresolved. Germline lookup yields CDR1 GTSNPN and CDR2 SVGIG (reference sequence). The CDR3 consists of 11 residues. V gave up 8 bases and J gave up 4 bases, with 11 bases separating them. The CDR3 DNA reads TGTGCCGGCCTCCGCACCACTGAAGCTTTCTTT. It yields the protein CAGLRTTEAFF.

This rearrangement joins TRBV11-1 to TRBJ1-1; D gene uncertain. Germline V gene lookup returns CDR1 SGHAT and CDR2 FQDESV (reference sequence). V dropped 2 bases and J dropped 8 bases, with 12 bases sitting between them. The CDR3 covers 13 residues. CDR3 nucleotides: TGTGCCAGCAGCTTACAAGGGCTGGGGGAAGCTTTCTTT. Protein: CASSLQGLGEAFF.

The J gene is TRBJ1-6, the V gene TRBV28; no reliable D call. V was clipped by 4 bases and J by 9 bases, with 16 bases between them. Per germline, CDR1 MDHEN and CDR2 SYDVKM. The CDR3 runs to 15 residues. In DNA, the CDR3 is TGTGCCAGCAGTTCTCTAGCAGTGGTGAGTTCACCCCTCCACTTT. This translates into CASSSLAVVSSPLHF.

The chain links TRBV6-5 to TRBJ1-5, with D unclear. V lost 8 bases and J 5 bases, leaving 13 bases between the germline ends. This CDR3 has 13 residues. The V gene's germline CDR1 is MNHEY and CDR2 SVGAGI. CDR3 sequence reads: CASADRRYQPQHF. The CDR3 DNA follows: TGTGCCAGCGCCGATAGGAGGTATCAGCCCCAGCATTTT.

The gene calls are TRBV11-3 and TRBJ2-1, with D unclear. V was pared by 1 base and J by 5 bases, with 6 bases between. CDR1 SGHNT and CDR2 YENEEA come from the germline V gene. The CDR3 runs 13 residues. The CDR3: CASSLASHNEQFF. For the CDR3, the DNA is TGTGCCAGCAGCTTAGCCTCACACAATGAGCAGTTCTTC.

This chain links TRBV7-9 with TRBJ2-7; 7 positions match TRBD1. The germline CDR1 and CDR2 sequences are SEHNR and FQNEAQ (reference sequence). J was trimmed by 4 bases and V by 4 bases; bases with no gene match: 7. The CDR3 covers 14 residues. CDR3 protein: CASSSMTGTYEQYF. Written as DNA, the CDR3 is TGTGCCAGCAGCTCGATGACAGGGACGTACGAGCAGTACTTC.